This note documents a single T cell receptor beta chain sequence. The antigen this receptor binds is unknown. Base-call qualities are not available, and no considerably larger clone is one nucleotide away. The library was prepared using 5' RACE. TCRdb records Illumina HiSeq 2500 as the sequencer. A second PCR of about 6 to 12 cycles was run with a J-beta primer mix and a sample-barcoded 5' primer. A unique molecular identifier was introduced onto each TCR beta cDNA molecule by a template-switch 5' adaptor carrying 12 random nucleotides. Each sample yielded at least 2.5 million CDR3-containing paired-end reads. First-strand cDNA was synthesized from all RNA with the Mint cDNA synthesis kit, primed by a TRBC-specific oligonucleotide. After uracil-DNA glycosylase treatment, a first 18-cycle PCR used universal primers M1SS and BC2_uni_R on all cDNA. As for how the authors treated the data: For normalization, 1 million high-quality reads were randomly selected from each sample, with every read carrying a distinct molecular identifier. Instead of being binned into consensus sequences, reads with shared molecular identifiers were discarded. MiTCR, set to a Q25 quality threshold and the strictest error-elimination algorithm, was used for CDR3 identification, clonotype clustering and error correction. A nonparametric unseen species model using Euler transformation provided a lower-bound estimate of total TCR beta diversity. In-frame beta chains were kept once TCRdb had trimmed the public reads at Q25 with fastp and called clones with MiXCR. Each record represents a unique CDR3 protein, reported with the most common genes and DNA among its rows. The authors' filters were not applied to this entry. This sample is represented by around 600,000 distinct CDR3 sequences; less than 60% of them were singletons. The ten largest clones represent 20% to 25% of the sample.

The donors were roughly 40 Caucasian individuals from Russia, aged 6 to 90 years, who were systemically healthy. Each donor gave roughly 11 milliliters of peripheral blood, drawn into EDTA-treated Vacutainer tubes. Ficoll-Paque density-gradient centrifugation was used to isolate PBMCs, with at least 7 million obtained per sample. Total RNA was extracted from PBMCs with Trizol reagent, with at least 5 micrograms obtained per sample. Naive CD45RAhigh/CD27high T cell percentages were measured by flow cytometry on a PBMC aliquot from every donor. Measured from the cysteine to the phenylalanine, the CDR3 is 16 residues long. The CDR3 DNA has 48 bases and is translated from base 1. V was cut back by 3 bases and J by 0 bases, leaving a gap of 9 bases between them. According to the germline V gene, CDR1 reads MDHEN and CDR2 reads SYDVKM. This specimen belongs to a study of blood T cells in healthy people across ages (dated by TCRdb to between 2014 and 2017). About the study as a whole: Template switching captured roughly one uniquely barcoded TCR beta cDNA molecule per two T cells in model experiments. Using deep sequencing normalized with unique cDNA molecular identifiers, the study measured how TCR beta repertoire diversity changes with age. The donors were split into four age groups: young (average 16 years), middle-aged (39), aged (approximately 60) and long-lived (roughly 86). To avoid experimental bias, donors of different ages were spread randomly across the sequencing lanes. The study analyzed two additional independent replicas of 1 million unique cDNA reads from the same blood draw for two donors, one aged 18 to 29 and one aged 80 or older.

Paper-wide results and their limitations: Since profiling was done on bulk unsorted PBMCs, naive and antigen-experienced compartments could not be conclusively compared. Observed TCR beta diversity correlated strongly with the percentage of naive T cells measured by flow cytometry. As age increased, observed TCR beta diversity per million T cells dropped in a roughly linear way, and a significant reduction was already evident by age 40. The long-lived group showed more naive CD4+ T cells, fewer expanded clones and increased TCR diversity than the aged group, suggesting age selection. Donor CMV infection status was unknown, potentially confounding age-related changes in expanded clonotypes. Total diversity estimates from one million sequenced T cells were considered lower bounds and underestimates.

The TCR was taken from a man older than 75 in good health. The chain uses TRBV28 and TRBJ2-6; the D gene is not confidently resolved. The sample taken for sequencing was blood. The sequenced DNA: TGTGCCAGCAGTTTCCAACTTATCTCTGGGGCCAACGTCCTGACTTTC. Its amino acids are CASSFQLISGANVLTF.